This record concerns one TCR beta chain sequence. Among the patients, aged 18 to 65, hyperthyroidism was newly diagnosed and had lasted under 2 months. This record comes from a study of T cells in Graves' hyperthyroidism and ophthalmopathy. RNA transcripts were the template for amplifying TCR beta CDR3 regions. The primer set for the first-round RT-PCR of the TCR CDR3 was HTBI. TCRdb itself ran the multiplex PCR reads through MiXCR, one entry per CDR3 protein. The repertoire holds 730,000 or so distinct CDR3 sequences, with around 20% as singletons. The CDR3 sequence is 15 residues long. Germline lookup yields CDR1 DFQATT and CDR2 SNEGSKA (reference sequence). V lost 5 bases and J lost 0; bases outside the gene matches: 7.

The sample consisted of blood. The clonotype originates from a woman aged 45-59 years with Graves' hyperthyroidism that later progressed to Graves' ophthalmopathy. V gene TRBV20-1 combines with J gene TRBJ2-5; 9 nucleotides match TRBD1. In nucleotides, the CDR3 is TGCAGTGCTTCCCCCCGGACAGGGGACCAAGAGACCCAGTACTTC. It is translated as CSASPRTGDQETQYF.